This entry lists 8 T cell receptor beta chains sequenced from one sample in a study of early T cells in non-severe SARS-CoV-2 infection (dated by TCRdb to about 2021). The receptor library was made with 5' RACE. The listed sequencing device is NextSeq 500. In TCRdb, the public reads were trimmed at Q25 with fastp and aligned with MiXCR, with productive beta chains retained. Identical CDR3 protein sequences are pooled into one entry, listed with their most common genes and DNA. Within this sample are about 39,000 distinct CDR3 sequences, with approximately 6% of them counted one time only. The ten most abundant clones make up 4% to 5.5% of the sample. The input for sequencing was whole blood, taken at baseline. These receptors originate from an adult who was a healthcare worker with PCR-confirmed SARS-CoV-2 infection or an uninfected control (not recorded which).

There are many counts of this clonotype. This chain links TRBV24-1 with TRBJ2-7, with D hard to call. The CDR3 runs 13 residues. Germline CDR1 reads KGHDR; CDR2 reads SFDVKD. Deletions cut 5 bases from V and 3 bases from J, with 10 bases between. CDR3 DNA sequence: TGTGCCACCAGTGTTTATGGGATCTACGAGCAGTACTTC. Its translation: CATSVYGIYEQYF.

This clonotype has a count of ten or more. The gene calls are TRBV6-2 or TRBV6-3 and TRBJ2-7; 7 bases are shared with TRBD1. The trim removed 6 bases at V and 3 bases at J, leaving 5 bases unmatched. The CDR3 runs 13 residues. Germline CDR1 and CDR2: MNHEY and SVGEGT. CDR3 region: CASRRDSIYEQYF. The CDR3 region has the DNA TGTGCCAGCAGGAGGGACAGCATCTACGAGCAGTACTTC.

This clonotype was observed at least ten times. The chain joins TRBV6-6 to TRBJ2-4; D not resolved. V shed 2 bases and J shed 6 bases, with 11 bases lying between them. CDR1 and CDR2 from the germline V gene are MNHNY and SVGAGI (reference sequence). CDR3 size: 14 residues. The CDR3 nucleotides are TGTGCCAGCAGTTACCCGTGGGCCGCAAACATTCAGTACTTC. This encodes CASSYPWAANIQYF.

There are a few counts of this clonotype. CDR3 in amino acids: CASRRALSSYEQYF. In DNA form, the CDR3 reads TGTGCCAGCAGGCGGGCACTCTCTTCCTACGAGCAGTACTTC. The rearrangement joins TRBV6-1 to TRBJ2-7, with D maybe TRBD2 (5 bases). The V gene's germline CDR1 is MNHNS and CDR2 SASEGT. The CDR3 loop spans 14 amino acids. Trimming removed 6 bases from V and 1 base from J, with 13 bases in between.

This clonotype was seen at least ten times. The chain has TRBV20-1 and TRBJ1-2; D is perhaps TRBD1 (5 bases). The CDR3 runs to 14 residues. CDR1 DFQATT and CDR2 SNEGSKA come from the germline V gene (reference sequence). Trimming shortened V by 6 bases and J by 4 bases, and 18 bases separated the two germline ends. CDR3 in amino acids: CSAADPGLFYGYTF. As DNA, the CDR3 is TGCAGTGCGGCCGACCCGGGACTGTTCTATGGCTACACCTTC.

This clonotype occurred a few times. This sequence joins TRBV7-9 and TRBJ2-1; no reliable D call. Trimming left V 8 bases short and J 2 bases short, with 10 bases between. Germline lookup yields CDR1 SEHNR and CDR2 FQNEAQ (reference sequence). This CDR3 has 13 amino acids. CDR3 coding DNA: TGTGCCAGCTCCACCTCAACCTACAATGAGCAGTTCTTC. Translated: CASSTSTYNEQFF.

This clonotype was seen at least ten times. V and J are TRBV7-9 and TRBJ2-7; D is undetermined. V lost 4 bases, J lost 9 bases, and 13 bases lay in between. The CDR3 has 12 amino acids. CDR1 and CDR2 from the germline V gene are SEHNR and FQNEAQ (reference sequence). CDR3 coding DNA: TGTGCCAGCAGCTCCAGCAATCCGGGGCAGTACTTC. Its protein product is CASSSSNPGQYF.

This clonotype was picked up many times. Germline and junction disagree at one end, which may indicate a read error. The rearrangement links TRBV20-1 to TRBJ2-1, with a weak D call TRBD2 (6 bases). CDR1 and CDR2 (germline): DFQATT, SNEGSKA (reference sequence). CDR3 size: 12 residues. DNA for the CDR3: TGCAGTGCCTCCCGAATCCCCGGGGGTTTGGTCTTC. Protein product: CSASRIPGGLVF.